This entry lists 19 T cell receptor beta chains sequenced from one sample in a study of immune characterization of retroperitoneal liposarcoma (dated by TCRdb to the late 2010s). The protocol used for the library was PCR. TCRdb names NextSeq 500 as the instrument used. The raw public reads went through TCRdb reprocessing: fastp at Q25, MiXCR clone calling, in-frame beta chains kept. CDR3 protein sequences are deduplicated, and each keeps its most common genes and DNA. The sample data list some 8,200 distinct CDR3 sequences, and more than 40% of these were observed just once. Together, the top ten hold more than 13% of the sample. Sequencing was carried out using tumor tissue. These receptors were obtained from a male donor with retroperitoneal liposarcoma.

V gene TRBV6-1 combines with J gene TRBJ1-6, with D possibly matching TRBD1 (5 bases). With 6 bases removed from V and 7 bases from J, the gap between germline ends came to 19 bases. The CDR3 sequence is 16 residues long. In germline, CDR1 is MNHNS, CDR2 SASEGT. CDR3: CASRVAIQDWNSPLHF. Here the CDR3 DNA reads TGTGCCAGCAGGGTCGCCATACAGGATTGGAATTCACCCCTCCACTTT.

This clonotype qualifies as medium-sized. This rearrangement joins TRBV6-1 to TRBJ2-1; 10 bases match TRBD2. Matching the DNA end better, TRBJ2-7 makes the J call doubtful. CDR1 is MNHNS and CDR2 is SASEGT in the germline V gene. This CDR3 region has 14 residues. The CDR3 sequence is CASSVIAGGYEQYF. CDR3 nucleotides: TGTGCCAGCAGTGTGATAGCGGGGGGCTACGAGCAGTACTTC.

This rearrangement joins TRBV7-6 to TRBJ2-7; D may be TRBD1 (6 bases). Trimming left V 5 bases short and J 0 bases short, with 14 bases between. The CDR3 sequence is 15 residues long. The germline V gene encodes CDR1 SGHVS and CDR2 FNYEAQ. As DNA, the CDR3 is TGTGCCAGCAGCGATCTAGGGACATACTCCTACGAGCAGTACTTC. Protein product: CASSDLGTYSYEQYF.

With respect to this clonotype: Because it lacks the conserved phenylalanine or tryptophan at the end, this CDR3 is likely a read error. The chain combines TRBV6-5 with TRBJ2-1; a weak D match, TRBD2 (6 bases). The V gene lost 5 bases and the J gene lost 6 bases, with 20 bases spanning the gap. The CDR3 runs 16 residues. Germline CDR1 is MNHEY and CDR2 is SVGAGI. The chain's CDR3 is CASSPSRSGRSNEQFL. The CDR3 DNA is TGTGCCAGCAGTCCGAGCCGGAGTGGGAGGTCCAATGAGCAGTTCCTC.

The gene calls are TRBV27 and TRBJ1-4; D is perhaps TRBD1 (5 bases). Trimming took off 3 bases at V and 3 bases at J, with 11 bases between the two ends. Germline values: CDR1 MNHEY, CDR2 SMNVEV (reference sequence). The CDR3 runs 15 residues. CDR3 sequence reads: CASSLGVDANEKLFF. DNA of the CDR3: TGTGCCAGCAGTTTGGGGGTGGATGCTAATGAAAAACTGTTTTTT.

The chain recombines TRBV6-8 with TRBJ1-2; the match to TRBD1 covers 9 bases. CDR3 length: 13 residues. J lost 5 bases, V lost 5 bases, and 3 bases had no gene match. Germline V CDR1 and CDR2: MNHGY, SAAAGT. CDR3 in amino acids: CASSDRGSYGYTF. In DNA form, the CDR3 reads TGTGCCAGCAGTGACAGGGGGTCATATGGCTACACCTTC.

This chain links TRBV4-1 with TRBJ1-4; no clear D. Trimming took off 1 base at V and 8 bases at J, with 14 bases between the two ends. The CDR3 is made up of 15 amino acids. Germline V lookup: CDR1 MGHRA, CDR2 YSYEKL. The DNA for the CDR3 is TGCGCCAGCAGCCAAGTGCCCCATTGGGAGGAAAAACTGTTTTTT. Encoded protein: CASSQVPHWEEKLFF.

The sample holds a few counts of this clonotype. This sequence joins TRBV6-1 and TRBJ2-7, with D perhaps matching TRBD2 (6 bases). Germline V lookup: CDR1 MNHNS, CDR2 SASEGT. The CDR3 has 11 amino acids. With 8 bases removed from V and 8 bases from J, the gap between germline ends came to 13 bases. CDR3 residues: CASGPSAKQYF. CDR3 in DNA: TGTGCCAGCGGGCCTAGCGCCAAGCAGTACTTC.

In its sample, this clonotype was seen a few times. This rearrangement joins TRBV11-3 to TRBJ2-3, with TRBD2 matching over 9 bases. The last part of the DNA fits TRBJ2-7 better; the J call may be wrong. Germline assignment: CDR1 SGHNT and CDR2 YENEEA. The CDR3 has 16 amino acids. The CDR3 DNA reads as TGTGCCAGCAGCTTAGAATTAGCGGGAGACGGCGATGAGCAGTACTTC. As protein: CASSLELAGDGDEQYF.

The chain couples TRBV7-9 to TRBJ2-1; 11 bases are shared with TRBD2. CDR3 length equals 17 residues. The V gene end was trimmed by 1 base and the J gene end by 4 bases; junction bases not matched to a gene: 6. The V gene's germline CDR1 is SEHNR and CDR2 FQNEAQ (reference sequence). The CDR3, as DNA: TGTGCCAGCAGCTTAGGTCGTACTAGCGGGGGATACAATGAGCAGTTCTTC. Amino acids: CASSLGRTSGGYNEQFF.

By share, this clonotype ranks as medium-sized. This chain connects TRBV6-1 to TRBJ2-1; 10 nucleotides line up with TRBD2. The J call is doubtful: the DNA matches TRBJ2-7 better. The germline gives CDR1 MNHNS, CDR2 SASEGT. The CDR3 consists of 20 residues. This CDR3 reads CASSEVQSPSGGRTYNEQYF. The CDR3 nucleotides read TGTGCCAGCAGTGAAGTTCAAAGCCCTAGCGGGGGACGTACCTACAATGAGCAGTACTTC.

The chain combines TRBV10-3 with TRBJ2-1; D is unclear. V shed 2 bases and J shed 4 bases, with 3 bases lying between them. The CDR3 spans 12 residues. CDR1 is ENHRY and CDR2 is SYGVKD in the germline V gene. This CDR3 reads CAISETYNEQFF. CDR3 sequence (DNA): TGTGCCATCAGTGAGACGTACAATGAGCAGTTCTTC.

There are a few counts of this clonotype. The chain employs TRBV7-2 and TRBJ2-4; tentative D call: TRBD2 (5 bases). The J call may not be correct, given that the DNA end is closer to TRBJ2-5. CDR1 and CDR2 from the germline V gene are SGHTA and FQGNSA. This CDR3 contains 15 residues. In nucleotides, the CDR3 is TGTGCCAGCAGCTCGGGGAGTAACTCCTATGGGACCCAGTACTTC. Translated: CASSSGSNSYGTQYF.

The chain couples TRBV6-1 to TRBJ1-2; D gene uncertain. CDR3 length: 13 amino acids. With 5 bases removed from V and 8 bases from J, the gap between germline ends came to 15 bases. CDR1 is MNHNS, CDR2 SASEGT, per germline. CDR3 sequence (DNA): TGTGCCAGCAGTCGGATGAGTTCGGACGGCTACACCTTC. Protein: CASSRMSSDGYTF.

This clonotype was counted a few times. The rearrangement joins TRBV7-8 to TRBJ2-4; perhaps TRBD2 as D (6 bases). The DNA end is a closer match to TRBJ2-7, so the J assignment may be wrong. The germline gives CDR1 SGHVS, CDR2 FQNEAQ. This CDR3 is 14 amino acids long. CDR3 nucleotides: TGTGCCAGCAGCTTACTAGCGCGCGCCTACGAGCAGTACTTC. Protein sequence: CASSLLARAYEQYF.

This clonotype was counted between two and nine times. The chain combines TRBV6-1 with TRBJ2-5; the match to TRBD2 covers 10 bases. The V segment lost 0 bases and the J segment 5 bases; nucleotides outside the gene matches: 6. From germline, CDR1 is MNHNS and CDR2 SASEGT. This CDR3 spans 16 amino acids. This chain's CDR3 is CASSEAASGSGETQYF. The CDR3 DNA follows: TGTGCCAGCAGTGAAGCGGCTAGCGGGAGTGGGGAGACCCAGTACTTC.

As regards this clonotype: A junction end diverges from the germline sequence, so it may reflect a read error. J is TRBJ2-3 and V is TRBV7-2; 9 bases match TRBD2. Germline CDR1 reads SGHTA; CDR2 reads FQGNSA. CDR3 length: 14 amino acids. The CDR3, as DNA: TGTGCCAGCAACTTAGCGGGAGCTTACAATGCGCAGTATTTC. Translated: CASNLAGAYNAQYF.

This clonotype is classed as large. The rearrangement joins TRBV6-1 to TRBJ2-5; 8 bases align to TRBD1. The tail of the sequence fits TRBJ2-7 better, so the J call may be wrong. Germline V gives CDR1 MNHNS, CDR2 SASEGT. The CDR3 runs 17 residues. The CDR3 DNA sequence: TGTGCCAGCAGTGAAGAAGGCCATAGACAGGGGATGGACGAGCAGTACTTC. Encoded protein: CASSEEGHRQGMDEQYF.

The chain is built from TRBV27 and TRBJ2-1; a possible D gene is TRBD2 (6 bases). The DNA end is a closer match to TRBJ2-5, so the J assignment may be wrong. The CDR3 has 15 residues. Germline-derived CDR1 and CDR2 are MNHEY and SMNVEV (reference sequence). The CDR3 loop reads CASSLGGGRGETQYF. The DNA of the CDR3 is TGTGCCAGCAGTTTAGGAGGAGGTCGGGGGGAGACCCAGTACTTC.